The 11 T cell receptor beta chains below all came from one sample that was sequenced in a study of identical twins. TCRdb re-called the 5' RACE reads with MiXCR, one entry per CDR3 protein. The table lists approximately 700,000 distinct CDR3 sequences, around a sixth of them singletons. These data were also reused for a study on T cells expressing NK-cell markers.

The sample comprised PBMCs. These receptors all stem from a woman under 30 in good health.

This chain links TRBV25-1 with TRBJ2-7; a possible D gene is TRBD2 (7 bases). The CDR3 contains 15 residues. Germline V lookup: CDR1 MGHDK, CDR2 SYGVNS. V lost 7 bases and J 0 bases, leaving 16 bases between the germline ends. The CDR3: CASKAGGGLSYEQYF. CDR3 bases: TGTGCCAGCAAGGCGGGCGGGGGCCTCTCCTACGAGCAGTACTTC.

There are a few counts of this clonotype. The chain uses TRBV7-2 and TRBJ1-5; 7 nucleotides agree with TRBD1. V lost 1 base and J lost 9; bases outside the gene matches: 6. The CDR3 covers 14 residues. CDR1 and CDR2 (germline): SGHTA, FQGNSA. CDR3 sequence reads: CASSLGTGERPQHF. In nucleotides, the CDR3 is TGTGCCAGCAGCTTAGGTACAGGGGAACGGCCCCAGCATTTT. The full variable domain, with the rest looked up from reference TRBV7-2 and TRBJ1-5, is GAGVSQSPSNKVTEKGKDVELRCDPISGHTALYWYRQSLGQGLEFLIYFQGNSAPDKSGLPSDRFSAERTGGSVSTLTIQRTQQEDSAVYLCASSLGTGERPQHFGDGTRLSIL.

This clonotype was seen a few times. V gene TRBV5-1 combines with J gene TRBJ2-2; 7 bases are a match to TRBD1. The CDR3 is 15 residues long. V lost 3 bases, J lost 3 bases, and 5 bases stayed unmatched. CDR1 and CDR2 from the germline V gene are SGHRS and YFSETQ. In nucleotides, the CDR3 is TGCGCCAGCAGCTCGGGACAGATTGACACCGGGGAGCTGTTTTTT. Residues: CASSSGQIDTGELFF. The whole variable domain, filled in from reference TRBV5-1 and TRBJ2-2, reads KAGVTQTPRYLIKTRGQQVTLSCSPISGHRSVSWYQQTPGQGLQFLFEYFSETQRNKGNFPGRFSGRQFSNSRSEMNVSTLELGDSALYLCASSSGQIDTGELFFGEGSRLTVL.

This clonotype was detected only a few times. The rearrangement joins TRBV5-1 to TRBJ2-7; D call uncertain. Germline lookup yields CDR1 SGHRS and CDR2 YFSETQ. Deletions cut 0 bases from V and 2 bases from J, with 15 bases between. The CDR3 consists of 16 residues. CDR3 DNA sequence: TGCGCCAGCAGCTTGGGTCATGGAGAGGCAGCCTACGAGCAGTACTTC. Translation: CASSLGHGEAAYEQYF. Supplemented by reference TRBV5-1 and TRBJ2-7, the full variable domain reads KAGVTQTPRYLIKTRGQQVTLSCSPISGHRSVSWYQQTPGQGLQFLFEYFSETQRNKGNFPGRFSGRQFSNSRSEMNVSTLELGDSALYLCASSLGHGEAAYEQYFGPGTRLTVT.

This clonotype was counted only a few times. The CDR3 sequence: CSAPPSGGGTDTQYF. The CDR3 DNA reads TGCAGTGCTCCCCCTAGCGGGGGGGGCACAGATACGCAGTATTTT. The chain combines TRBV20-1 with TRBJ2-3; 12 bases fit TRBD2. The CDR3 covers 15 residues. Germline-derived CDR1 and CDR2 are DFQATT and SNEGSKA (reference sequence). The V segment lost 5 bases and the J segment 1 base; nucleotides outside the gene matches: 4.

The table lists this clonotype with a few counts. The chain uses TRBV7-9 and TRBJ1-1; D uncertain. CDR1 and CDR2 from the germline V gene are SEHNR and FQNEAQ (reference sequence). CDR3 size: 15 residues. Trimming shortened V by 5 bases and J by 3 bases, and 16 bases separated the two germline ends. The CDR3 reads CASSEYGRKDTEAFF. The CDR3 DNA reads TGTGCCAGCAGCGAATACGGGAGGAAGGACACTGAAGCTTTCTTT.

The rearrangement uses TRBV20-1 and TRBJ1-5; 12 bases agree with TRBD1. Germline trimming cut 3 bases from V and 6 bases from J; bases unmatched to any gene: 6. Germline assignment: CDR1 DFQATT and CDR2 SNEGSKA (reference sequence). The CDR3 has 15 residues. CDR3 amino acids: CSARAGTGGFQPQHF. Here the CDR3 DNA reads TGCAGTGCTAGGGCCGGGACAGGGGGCTTTCAGCCCCAGCATTTT.

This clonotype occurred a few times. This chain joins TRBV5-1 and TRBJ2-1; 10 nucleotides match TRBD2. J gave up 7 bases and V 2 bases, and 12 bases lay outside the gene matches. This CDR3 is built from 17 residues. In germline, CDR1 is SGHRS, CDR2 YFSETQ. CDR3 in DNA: TGCGCCAGCAGCTTCGGCGGTGGAAGCGGGAGGGGTAATGAGCAGTTCTTC. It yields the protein CASSFGGGSGRGNEQFF.

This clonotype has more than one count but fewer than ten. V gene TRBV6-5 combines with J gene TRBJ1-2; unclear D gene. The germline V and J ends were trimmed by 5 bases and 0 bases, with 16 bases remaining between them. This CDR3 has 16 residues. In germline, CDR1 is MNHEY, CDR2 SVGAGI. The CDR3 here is CASSHHSTISNYGYTF. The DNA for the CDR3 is TGTGCCAGCAGTCACCATTCGACGATTTCTAACTATGGCTACACCTTC.

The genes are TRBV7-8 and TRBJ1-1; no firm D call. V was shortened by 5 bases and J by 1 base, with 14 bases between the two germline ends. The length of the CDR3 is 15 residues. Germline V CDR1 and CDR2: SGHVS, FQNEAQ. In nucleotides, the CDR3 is TGTGCCAGCAGCCCTCGGTCGGGAGGGAACACTGAAGCTTTCTTT. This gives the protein CASSPRSGGNTEAFF.

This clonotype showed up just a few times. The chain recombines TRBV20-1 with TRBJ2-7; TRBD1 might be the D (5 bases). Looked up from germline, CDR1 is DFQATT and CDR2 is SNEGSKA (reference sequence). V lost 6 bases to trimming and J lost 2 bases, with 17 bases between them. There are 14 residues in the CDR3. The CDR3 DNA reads TGCAGTGCCAGCCCTCCACAGGAAACCTACGAGCAGTACTTC. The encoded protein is CSASPPQETYEQYF.